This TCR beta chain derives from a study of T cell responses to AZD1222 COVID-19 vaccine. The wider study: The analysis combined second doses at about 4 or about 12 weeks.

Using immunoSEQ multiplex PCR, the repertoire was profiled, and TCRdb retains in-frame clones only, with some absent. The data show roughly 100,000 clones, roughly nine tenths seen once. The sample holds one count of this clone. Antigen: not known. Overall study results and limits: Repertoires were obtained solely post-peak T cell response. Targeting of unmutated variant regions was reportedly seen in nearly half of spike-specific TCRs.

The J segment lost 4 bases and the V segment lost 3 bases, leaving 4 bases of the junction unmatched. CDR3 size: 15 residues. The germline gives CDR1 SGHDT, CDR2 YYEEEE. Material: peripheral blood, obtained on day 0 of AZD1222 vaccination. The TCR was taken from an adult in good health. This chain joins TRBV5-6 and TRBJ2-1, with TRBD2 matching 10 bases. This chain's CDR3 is CASSSGLALYNEQFF. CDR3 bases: TGTGCCAGCAGCTCGGGACTAGCGCTTTACAATGAGCAGTTCTTC.